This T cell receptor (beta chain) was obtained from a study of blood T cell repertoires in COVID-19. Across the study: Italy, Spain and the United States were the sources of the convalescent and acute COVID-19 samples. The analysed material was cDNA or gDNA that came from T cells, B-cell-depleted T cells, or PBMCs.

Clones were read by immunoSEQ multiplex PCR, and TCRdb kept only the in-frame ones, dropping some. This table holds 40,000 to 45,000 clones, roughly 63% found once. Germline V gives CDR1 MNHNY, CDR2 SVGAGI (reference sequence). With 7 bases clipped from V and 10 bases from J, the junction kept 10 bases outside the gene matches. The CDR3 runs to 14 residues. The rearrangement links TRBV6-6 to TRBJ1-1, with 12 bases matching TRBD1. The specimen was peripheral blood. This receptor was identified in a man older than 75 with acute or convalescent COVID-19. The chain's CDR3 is CASTDGTGGAGAFF. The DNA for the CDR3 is TGTGCCAGCACCGACGGGACAGGGGGCGCAGGAGCTTTCTTT.